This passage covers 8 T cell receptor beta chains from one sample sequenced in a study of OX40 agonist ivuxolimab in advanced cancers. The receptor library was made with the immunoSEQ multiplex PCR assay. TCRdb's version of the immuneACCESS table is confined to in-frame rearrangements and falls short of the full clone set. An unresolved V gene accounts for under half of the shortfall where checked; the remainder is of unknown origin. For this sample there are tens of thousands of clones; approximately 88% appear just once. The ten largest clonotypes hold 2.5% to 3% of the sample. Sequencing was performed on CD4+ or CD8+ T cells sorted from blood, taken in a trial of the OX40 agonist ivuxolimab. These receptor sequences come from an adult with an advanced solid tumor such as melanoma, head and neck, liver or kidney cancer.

This CDR3 reads CASSGQGAGELFF. CDR3 DNA: TGTGCCAGCAGCGGACAGGGGGCCGGGGAGCTGTTTTTT. The J gene is TRBJ2-2, the V gene TRBV6-5, with 10 bases identical to TRBD1. The germline CDR1 and CDR2 sequences are MNHEY and SVGAGI. CDR3 length: 13 amino acids. The V segment lost 6 bases and the J segment 6 bases; nucleotides outside the gene matches: 1.

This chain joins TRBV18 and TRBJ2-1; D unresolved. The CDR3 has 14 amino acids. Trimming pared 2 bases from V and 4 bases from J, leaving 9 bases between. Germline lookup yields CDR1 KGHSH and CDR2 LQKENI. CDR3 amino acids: CASSPTLDYNEQFF. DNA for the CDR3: TGTGCCAGCTCACCAACGCTAGATTACAATGAGCAGTTCTTC.

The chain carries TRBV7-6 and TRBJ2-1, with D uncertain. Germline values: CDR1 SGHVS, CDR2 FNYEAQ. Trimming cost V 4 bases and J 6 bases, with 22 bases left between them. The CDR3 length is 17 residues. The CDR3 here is CASSYLDASWFVNEQFF. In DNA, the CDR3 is TGTGCCAGCAGCTACCTGGACGCGTCGTGGTTTGTCAATGAGCAGTTCTTC.

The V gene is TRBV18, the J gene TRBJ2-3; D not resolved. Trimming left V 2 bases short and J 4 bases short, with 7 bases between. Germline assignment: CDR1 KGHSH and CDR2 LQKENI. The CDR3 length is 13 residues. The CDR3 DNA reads TGTGCCAGCTCACCAGGGCAGGCAGATACGCAGTATTTT. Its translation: CASSPGQADTQYF.

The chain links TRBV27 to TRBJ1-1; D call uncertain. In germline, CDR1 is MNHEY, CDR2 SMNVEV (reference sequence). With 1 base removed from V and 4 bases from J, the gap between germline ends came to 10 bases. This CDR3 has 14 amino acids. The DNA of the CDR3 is TGTGCCAGCAGTTTATTGGGAGAGAGCACTGAAGCTTTCTTT. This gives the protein CASSLLGESTEAFF.

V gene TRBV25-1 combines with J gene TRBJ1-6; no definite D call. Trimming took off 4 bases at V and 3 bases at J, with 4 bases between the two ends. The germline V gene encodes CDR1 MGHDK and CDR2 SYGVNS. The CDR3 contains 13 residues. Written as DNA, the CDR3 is TGTGCCAGCAGTGGTATCTATAATTCACCCCTCCACTTT. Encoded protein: CASSGIYNSPLHF.

CDR3 coding DNA: TGTGCCAGCAGCGCTGGAGGGGGCAGTAGTATAGCTTTCTTT. Amino acid sequence: CASSAGGGSSIAFF. The rearrangement joins TRBV7-6 to TRBJ1-1, with 7 bases that match TRBD1. J was trimmed by 10 bases and V by 5 bases; bases with no gene match: 13. The CDR3 has 14 residues. Looked up from germline, CDR1 is SGHVS and CDR2 is FNYEAQ.

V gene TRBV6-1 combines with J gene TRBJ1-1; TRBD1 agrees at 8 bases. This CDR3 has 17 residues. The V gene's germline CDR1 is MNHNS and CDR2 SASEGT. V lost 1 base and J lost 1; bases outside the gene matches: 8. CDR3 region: CASSEDRGTVGNTEAFF. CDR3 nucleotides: TGTGCCAGCAGTGAAGACAGGGGGACGGTGGGGAACACTGAAGCTTTCTTT.